This T cell receptor beta chain was captured in a study of blood T cell repertoires in COVID-19. On the study more broadly: From the United States, Italy and Spain came samples of acute and convalescent COVID-19. PBMCs, B-cell-depleted T cells, or T cells were the source of the cDNA or gDNA that made up the material.

Per the authors' pipeline: Quantification of nucleated cells was approximated via reference gene primer amplification. Generated by immunoSEQ multiplex PCR, the TCRdb table keeps only in-frame clones and is missing some. D and trimming come from the DNA, and the V and J calls and clone size come from that table. The table includes about 65,000 clones, over 80% detected once. The length of the CDR3 is 16 residues. Germline lookup yields CDR1 MGHRA and CDR2 YSYEKL. Trimming stripped 3 bases from V and 2 bases from J, with 11 bases between. This TCR was sampled from a human donor in a cohort sampled during active COVID-19. The chain combines TRBV4-1 with TRBJ2-6; D is perhaps TRBD1 (6 bases). Material for sequencing was peripheral blood. CDR3 amino acids: CASSQPTGPGANVLTF. The CDR3 DNA reads TGCGCCAGCAGCCAGCCTACAGGGCCTGGGGCCAACGTCCTGACTTTC.